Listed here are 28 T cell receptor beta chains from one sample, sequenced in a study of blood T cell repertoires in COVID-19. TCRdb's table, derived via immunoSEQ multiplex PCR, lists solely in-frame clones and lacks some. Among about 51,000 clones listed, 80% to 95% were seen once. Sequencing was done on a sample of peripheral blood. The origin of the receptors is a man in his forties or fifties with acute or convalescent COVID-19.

CDR3 sequence (DNA): TGCAGCGCAGCGGAGAATACGTACGAGCAGTACTTC. Its translation: CSAAENTYEQYF. The chain recombines TRBV29-1 with TRBJ2-7, with D possibly TRBD2 on 5 matching bases. The CDR3 totals 12 residues. V was shortened by 7 bases and J by 4 bases, with 14 bases between the two germline ends. Germline V gene lookup returns CDR1 SQVTM and CDR2 ANQGSEA.

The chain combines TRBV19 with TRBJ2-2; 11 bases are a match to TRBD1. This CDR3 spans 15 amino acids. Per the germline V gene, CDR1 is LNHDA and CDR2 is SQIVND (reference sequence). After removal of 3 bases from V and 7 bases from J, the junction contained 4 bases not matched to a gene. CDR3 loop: CASSIGQGASGELFF. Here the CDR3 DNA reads TGTGCCAGTAGTATCGGACAGGGGGCGAGCGGGGAGCTGTTTTTT. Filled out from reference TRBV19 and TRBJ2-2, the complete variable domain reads DGGITQSPKYLFRKEGQNVTLSCEQNLNHDAMYWYRQDPGQGLRLIYYSQIVNDFQKGDIAEGYSVSREKKESFPLTVTSAQKNPTAFYLCASSIGQGASGELFFGEGSRLTVL.

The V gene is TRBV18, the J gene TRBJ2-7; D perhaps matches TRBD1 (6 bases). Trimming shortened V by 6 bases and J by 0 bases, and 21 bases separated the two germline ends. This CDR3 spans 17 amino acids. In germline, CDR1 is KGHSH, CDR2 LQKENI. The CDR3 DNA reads TGTGCCAGCTCGCCGAGTTTCGGACAGAGGTTCTCCTACGAGCAGTACTTC. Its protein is CASSPSFGQRFSYEQYF.

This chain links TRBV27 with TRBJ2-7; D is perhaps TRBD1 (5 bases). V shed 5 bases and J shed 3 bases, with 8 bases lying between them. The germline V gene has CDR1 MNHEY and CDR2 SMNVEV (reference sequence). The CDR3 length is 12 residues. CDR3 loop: CASSLQGYEQYF. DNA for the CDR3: TGTGCCAGCAGTCTCCAGGGCTACGAGCAGTACTTC.

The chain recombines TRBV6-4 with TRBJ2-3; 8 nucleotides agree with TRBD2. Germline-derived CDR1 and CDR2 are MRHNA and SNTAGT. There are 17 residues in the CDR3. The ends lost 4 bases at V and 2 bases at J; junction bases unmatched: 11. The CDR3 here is CASSVEPSGGYTDTQYF. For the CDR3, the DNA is TGTGCCAGCAGTGTGGAACCGAGCGGGGGATACACAGATACGCAGTATTTT.

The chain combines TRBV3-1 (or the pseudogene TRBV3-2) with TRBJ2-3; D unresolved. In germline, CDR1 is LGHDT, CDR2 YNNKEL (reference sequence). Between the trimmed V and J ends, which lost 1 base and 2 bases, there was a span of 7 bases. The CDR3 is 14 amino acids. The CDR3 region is CASSQAPITDTQYF. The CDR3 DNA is TGTGCCAGCAGCCAAGCCCCCATCACAGATACGCAGTATTTT.

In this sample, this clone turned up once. DNA of the CDR3: TGTGCCAGCAGTGAAGAGGGGACAGTTGGAAACACCATATATTTT. This encodes CASSEEGTVGNTIYF. The chain is built from TRBV2 and TRBJ1-3; 7 bases are shared with TRBD1. Per germline, CDR1 SNHLY and CDR2 FYNNEI. Trimming removed 1 base from V and 3 bases from J; junction bases left unmatched: 3. This CDR3 is 15 amino acids long.

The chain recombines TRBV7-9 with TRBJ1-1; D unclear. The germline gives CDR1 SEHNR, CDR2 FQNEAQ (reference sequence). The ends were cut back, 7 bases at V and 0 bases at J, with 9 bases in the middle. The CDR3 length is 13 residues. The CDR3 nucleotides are TGTGCCAGCACCATACCGGTGAACACTGAAGCTTTCTTT. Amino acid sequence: CASTIPVNTEAFF.

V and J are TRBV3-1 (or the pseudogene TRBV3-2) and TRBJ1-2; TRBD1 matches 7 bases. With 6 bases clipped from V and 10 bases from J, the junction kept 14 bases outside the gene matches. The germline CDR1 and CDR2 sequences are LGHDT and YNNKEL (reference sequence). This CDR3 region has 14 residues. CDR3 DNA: TGTGCCAGCAGTGACGACAGGGCCAGGTTTCACTACACCTTC. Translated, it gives CASSDDRARFHYTF.

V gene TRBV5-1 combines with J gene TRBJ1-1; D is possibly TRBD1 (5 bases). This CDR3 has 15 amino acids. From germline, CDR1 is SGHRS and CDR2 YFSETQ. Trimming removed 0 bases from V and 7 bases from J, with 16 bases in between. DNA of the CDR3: TGCGCCAGCAGCTTGGGTCAGGGCCCCATCTTTGAAGCTTTCTTT. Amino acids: CASSLGQGPIFEAFF.

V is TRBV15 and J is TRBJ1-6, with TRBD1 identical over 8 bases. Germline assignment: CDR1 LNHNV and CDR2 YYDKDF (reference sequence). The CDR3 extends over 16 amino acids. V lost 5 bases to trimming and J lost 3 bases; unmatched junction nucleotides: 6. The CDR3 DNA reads TGTGCCACCAGCGGATCGGACAGGGACTATAATTCACCCCTCCACTTT. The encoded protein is CATSGSDRDYNSPLHF.

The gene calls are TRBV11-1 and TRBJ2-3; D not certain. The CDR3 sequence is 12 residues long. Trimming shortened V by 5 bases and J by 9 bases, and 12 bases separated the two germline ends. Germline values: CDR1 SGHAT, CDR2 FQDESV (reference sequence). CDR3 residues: CASSPGFGTQYF. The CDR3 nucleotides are TGTGCCAGCAGCCCCGGGTTCGGGACGCAGTATTTT.

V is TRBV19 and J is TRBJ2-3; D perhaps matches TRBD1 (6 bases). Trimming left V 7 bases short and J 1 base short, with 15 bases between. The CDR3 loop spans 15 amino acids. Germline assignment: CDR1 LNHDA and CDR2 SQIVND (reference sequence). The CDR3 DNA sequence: TGTGCCAGTACCGAATCAGGGGCCGGCACAGATACGCAGTATTTT. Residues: CASTESGAGTDTQYF.

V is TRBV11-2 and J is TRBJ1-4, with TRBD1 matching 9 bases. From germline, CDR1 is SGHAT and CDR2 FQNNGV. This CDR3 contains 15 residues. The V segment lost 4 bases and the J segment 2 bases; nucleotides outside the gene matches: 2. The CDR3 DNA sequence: TGTGCCAGCAGCTCCGGGACAGGGACTAATGAAAAACTGTTTTTT. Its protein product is CASSSGTGTNEKLFF.

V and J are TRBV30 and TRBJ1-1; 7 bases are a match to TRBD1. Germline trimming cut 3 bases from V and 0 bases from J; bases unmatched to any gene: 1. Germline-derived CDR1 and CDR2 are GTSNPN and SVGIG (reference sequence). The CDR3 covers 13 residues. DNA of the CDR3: TGTGCCTGGAGCGGGACAGTGAACACTGAAGCTTTCTTT. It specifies CAWSGTVNTEAFF.

This chain's CDR3 is CAKRGLPRNTEAFF. CDR3 nucleotide sequence: TGTGCCAAAAGGGGATTGCCGAGGAACACTGAAGCTTTCTTT. The chain has TRBV6-5 and TRBJ1-1, with D perhaps TRBD1 (5 bases). Germline CDR1 reads MNHEY; CDR2 reads SVGAGI. V shed 10 bases and J shed 1 base, with 16 bases lying between them. The CDR3 extends over 14 amino acids.

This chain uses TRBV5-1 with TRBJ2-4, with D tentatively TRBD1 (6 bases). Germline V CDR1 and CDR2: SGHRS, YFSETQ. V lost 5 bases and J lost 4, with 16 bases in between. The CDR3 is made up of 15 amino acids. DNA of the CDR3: TGCGCCAGCAGTGAGGGGGATTTCGGGAAAAACATTCAGTACTTC. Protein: CASSEGDFGKNIQYF. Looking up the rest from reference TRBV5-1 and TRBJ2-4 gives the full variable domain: KAGVTQTPRYLIKTRGQQVTLSCSPISGHRSVSWYQQTPGQGLQFLFEYFSETQRNKGNFPGRFSGRQFSNSRSEMNVSTLELGDSALYLCASSEGDFGKNIQYFGAGTRLSVL.

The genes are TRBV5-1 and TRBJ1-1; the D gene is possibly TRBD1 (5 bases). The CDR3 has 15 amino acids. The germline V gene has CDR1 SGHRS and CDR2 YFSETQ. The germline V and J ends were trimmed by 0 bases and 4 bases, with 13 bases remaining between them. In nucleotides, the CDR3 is TGCGCCAGCAGCTTGGAGTCGGGGGTCGGCACTGAAGCTTTCTTT. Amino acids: CASSLESGVGTEAFF. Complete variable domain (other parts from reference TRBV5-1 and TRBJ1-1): KAGVTQTPRYLIKTRGQQVTLSCSPISGHRSVSWYQQTPGQGLQFLFEYFSETQRNKGNFPGRFSGRQFSNSRSEMNVSTLELGDSALYLCASSLESGVGTEAFFGQGTRLTVV.

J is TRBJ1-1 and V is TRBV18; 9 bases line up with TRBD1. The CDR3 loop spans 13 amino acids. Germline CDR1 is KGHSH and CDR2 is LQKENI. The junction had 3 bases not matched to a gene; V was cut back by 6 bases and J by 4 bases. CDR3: CASSSGQGTEAFF. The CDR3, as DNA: TGTGCCAGCTCGTCGGGACAGGGCACTGAAGCTTTCTTT.

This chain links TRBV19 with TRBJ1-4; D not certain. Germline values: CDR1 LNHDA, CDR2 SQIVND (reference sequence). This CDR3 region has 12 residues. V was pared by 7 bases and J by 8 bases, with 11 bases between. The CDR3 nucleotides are TGTGCCAGTACACGAGGTGGCGAAAAACTGTTTTTT. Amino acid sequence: CASTRGGEKLFF.

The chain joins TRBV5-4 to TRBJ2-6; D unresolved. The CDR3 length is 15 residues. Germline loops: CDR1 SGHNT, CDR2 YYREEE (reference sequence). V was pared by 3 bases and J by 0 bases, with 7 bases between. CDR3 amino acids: CASSSGNSGANVLTF. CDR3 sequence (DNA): TGTGCCAGCAGCTCGGGTAACTCTGGGGCCAACGTCCTGACTTTC.

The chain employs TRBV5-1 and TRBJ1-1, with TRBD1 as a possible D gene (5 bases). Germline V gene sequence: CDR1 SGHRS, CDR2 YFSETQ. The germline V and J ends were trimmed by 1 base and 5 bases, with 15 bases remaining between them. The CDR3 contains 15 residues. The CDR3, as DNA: TGCGCCAGCAGCTTGCTAAGCAGGGAGGGGACTGAAGCTTTCTTT. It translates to CASSLLSREGTEAFF.

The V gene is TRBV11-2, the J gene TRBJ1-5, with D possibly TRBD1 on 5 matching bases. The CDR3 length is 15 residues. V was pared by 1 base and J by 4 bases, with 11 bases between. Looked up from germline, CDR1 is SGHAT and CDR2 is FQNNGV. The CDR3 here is CASSLAAGPNQPQHF. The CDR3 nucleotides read TGTGCCAGCAGCTTAGCGGCAGGGCCTAATCAGCCCCAGCATTTT.

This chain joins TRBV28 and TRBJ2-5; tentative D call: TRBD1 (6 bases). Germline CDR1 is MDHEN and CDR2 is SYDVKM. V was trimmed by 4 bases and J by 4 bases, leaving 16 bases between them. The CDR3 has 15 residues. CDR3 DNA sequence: TGTGCCAGCAGTTCCCAGGGGCCCGGTAGAGAGACCCAGTACTTC. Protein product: CASSSQGPGRETQYF.

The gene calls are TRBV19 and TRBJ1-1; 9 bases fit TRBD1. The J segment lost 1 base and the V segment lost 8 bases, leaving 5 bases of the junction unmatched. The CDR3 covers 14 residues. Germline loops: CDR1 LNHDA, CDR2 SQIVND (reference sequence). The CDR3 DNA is TGTGCCAGTTCTACAGGGGGCGGGAACACTGAAGCTTTCTTT. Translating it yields CASSTGGGNTEAFF.

The CDR3 sequence is CASSEGGSFYRNTEAFF. The CDR3 DNA reads TGTGCCAGCAGTGAAGGAGGGTCTTTCTATCGGAACACTGAAGCTTTCTTT. This chain joins TRBV6-1 and TRBJ1-1, with no clear D. The CDR3 has 17 amino acids. Germline V gene sequence: CDR1 MNHNS, CDR2 SASEGT. V shed 1 base and J shed 1 base, with 16 bases lying between them.

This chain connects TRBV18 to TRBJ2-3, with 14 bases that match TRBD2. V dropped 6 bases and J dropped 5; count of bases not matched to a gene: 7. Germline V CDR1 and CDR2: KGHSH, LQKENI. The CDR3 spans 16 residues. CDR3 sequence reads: CASSPGLAGGKDTQYF. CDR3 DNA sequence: TGTGCCAGCTCGCCCGGACTAGCGGGGGGTAAAGATACGCAGTATTTT.

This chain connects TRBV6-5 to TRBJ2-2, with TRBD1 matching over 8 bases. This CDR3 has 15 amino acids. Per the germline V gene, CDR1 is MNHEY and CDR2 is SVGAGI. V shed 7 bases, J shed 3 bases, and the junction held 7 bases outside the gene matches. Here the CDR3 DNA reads TGTGCCAGCAATCCTGACAGGGGATACACCGGGGAGCTGTTTTTT. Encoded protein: CASNPDRGYTGELFF.